Sequencing of this T cell receptor beta chain was carried out in a study of CD8+CD57+ T cells in acquired aplastic anemia. Study background: When averaged, DNA from sorted CD4+ and CD8+ cells came to approximately 3 ug. In CD4+ cells, healthy donors produced an average of around 11 million reads. Overall study results and limits: Common to patients and controls were twenty-nine CD8+ CDR3 sequences. No significant patient-versus-control difference appeared in CD8+ Simpson's diversity.

In this sample, this clonotype turned up a few times. Its target is not known. Without the conserved terminal phenylalanine or tryptophan, this CDR3 likely stems from a read error. Because the CDR3's place on the DNA is in doubt, the DNA is left out and the CDR3 is given as listed by TCRdb. The germline V gene has CDR1 WSHSY and CDR2 SAAADI. The CDR3 region is 13 residues in length, termini included. Genomic DNA served as template for TCR beta VDJ and CDR3 profiling. TCRdb used MiXCR to reprocess the reads, holding one entry per CDR3 protein. This sample has about 420,000 distinct CDR3 sequences; around 68% occur once, and the top ten carry 4%.

This receptor was taken from a human donor in good health, serving as a control. The chain is built from TRBV10-2 and TRBJ1-1. Source material: sorted CD4+, CD8+, or CD8+CD57+ T cells (not recorded which) from PBMCs. CDR3 protein: CASSESVGSTLLT.